One sample yielded the 23 T cell receptor beta chains listed below, sequenced in a study of T cells after yellow fever vaccination (dated by TCRdb to the late 2010s). The library came from 5' RACE. Instrument used: Illumina NovaSeq 6000. The public reads were run again by TCRdb, first through fastp at Q25 and then through MiXCR, and only productive beta chains were kept. Rows are combined by CDR3 protein, so each entry shows the most common genes and DNA. The sample includes 250,000 to 400,000 distinct CDR3 sequences, with about 4% observed a single time. In total, the top ten clones hold 20% to 25% of the sample. The treatment or condition label corresponds to: live attenuated yellow fever vaccine strain. The sample consisted of PBMCs, taken 5 days after the yellow fever booster vaccination. Receptor source: a man aged 18 to 30 who received the YFV17D yellow fever vaccine.

This clonotype was seen a few times. The rearrangement links TRBV7-3 to TRBJ2-5, with D tentatively TRBD2 (5 bases). The CDR3 runs 13 residues. Germline lookup yields CDR1 SGHTA and CDR2 FQGTGA. Trimming shortened V by 5 bases and J by 3 bases, and 10 bases separated the two germline ends. CDR3 residues: CASSVAREETQYF. The CDR3 nucleotides read TGTGCCAGCAGCGTCGCGAGGGAAGAGACCCAGTACTTC.

This clonotype occurred a few times. Here the CDR3 DNA reads TGTAAGCAGGGGGCGCTTCAAGAGACCCAGTACTTC. This gives the protein CKQGALQETQYF. The chain uses TRBV25-1 and TRBJ2-5, with 8 nucleotides matching TRBD1. Per the germline V gene, CDR1 is MGHDK and CDR2 is SYGVNS. CDR3 size: 12 residues.

This clonotype has a handful of counts. This chain links TRBV5-1 with TRBJ2-5; 10 bases match TRBD1. This CDR3 contains 14 residues. Germline values: CDR1 SGHRS, CDR2 YFSETQ. The junction had 4 bases not matched to a gene; V was cut back by 7 bases and J by 1 base. The CDR3 DNA reads as TGCGCCAGCCAGACAGGGGGCCTCCAAGAGACCCAGTACTTC. As protein: CASQTGGLQETQYF.

This sequence joins TRBV7-2 and TRBJ1-1; D unclear. V lost 6 bases, J lost 6 bases, and 11 bases lay in between. Germline values: CDR1 SGHTA, CDR2 FQGNSA. CDR3 length: 12 amino acids. The CDR3 region is CASRDSSPEAFF. The CDR3 DNA reads TGTGCCAGCAGAGATTCTTCTCCTGAAGCTTTCTTT. The variable domain in full, completed from reference TRBV7-2 and TRBJ1-1, reads GAGVSQSPSNKVTEKGKDVELRCDPISGHTALYWYRQSLGQGLEFLIYFQGNSAPDKSGLPSDRFSAERTGGSVSTLTIQRTQQEDSAVYLCASRDSSPEAFFGQGTRLTVV.

The sample holds many counts of this clonotype. CDR3 sequence (DNA): TGTGCCAGCAGCCACGGGACGGATAATGAAAAACTGTTTTTT. Its protein is CASSHGTDNEKLFF. The genes are TRBV7-9 and TRBJ1-4; D might be TRBD1 (5 bases). CDR1 and CDR2 from the germline V gene are SEHNR and FQNEAQ (reference sequence). Trimming shortened V by 5 bases and J by 4 bases, and 11 bases separated the two germline ends. The CDR3 consists of 14 residues. Drawing the rest from reference TRBV7-9 and TRBJ1-4, the complete variable domain is DTGVSQNPRHKITKRGQNVTFRCDPISEHNRLYWYRQTLGQGPEFLTYFQNEAQLEKSRLLSDRFSAERPKGSFSTLEIQRTEQGDSAMYLCASSHGTDNEKLFFGSGTQLSVL.

This clonotype was recorded a few times. V usage is TRBV5-1 and J usage is TRBJ2-5, with D possibly called TRBD1 or TRBD2 (5 bases each). Germline V gene sequence: CDR1 SGHRS, CDR2 YFSETQ. This CDR3 is built from 16 residues. Trimming left V 5 bases short and J 4 bases short, with 21 bases between. The CDR3 DNA reads TGCGCCAGCAGACCGATCCGGGACCTCGGTCGAGAGACCCAGTACTTC. Protein product: CASRPIRDLGRETQYF.

This clonotype appeared a few times. V usage is TRBV28 and J usage is TRBJ1-3; possibly TRBD1 for D (6 bases). This CDR3 comprises 16 residues. Trimming took off 7 bases at V and 0 bases at J, with 16 bases between the two ends. Germline lookup yields CDR1 MDHEN and CDR2 SYDVKM. This CDR3 reads CASNVSSRGSGNTIYF. CDR3 coding DNA: TGTGCCAGCAACGTGAGCTCCAGGGGCTCTGGAAACACCATATATTTT.

The table lists this clonotype with a few counts. The rearrangement uses TRBV7-6 and TRBJ1-1; TRBD1 matches 7 bases. J lost 3 bases, V lost 3 bases, and 7 bases had no gene match. Germline CDR1 is SGHVS and CDR2 is FNYEAQ. This CDR3 is built from 15 residues. This CDR3 reads CASSFHRGGDTEAFF. CDR3 DNA: TGTGCCAGCAGCTTCCACAGGGGAGGGGACACTGAAGCTTTCTTT. The whole variable domain, remainder taken from reference TRBV7-6 and TRBJ1-1, is GAGVSQSPRYKVTKRGQDVALRCDPISGHVSLYWYRQALGQGPEFLTYFNYEAQQDKSGLPNDRFSAERPEGSISTLTIQRTEQRDSAMYRCASSFHRGGDTEAFFGQGTRLTVV.

Here the CDR3 reads CATGGTAAYEQYF. DNA of the CDR3: TGTGCCACCGGCGGGACGGCGGCCTACGAGCAGTACTTC. The V gene is TRBV24-1, the J gene TRBJ2-7, with D tentatively TRBD2 (6 bases). Trimming stripped 9 bases from V and 2 bases from J, with 13 bases between. Per germline, CDR1 KGHDR and CDR2 SFDVKD. The CDR3 is 13 residues long.

This chain connects TRBV20-1 to TRBJ1-3; 8 bases line up with TRBD1. With 3 bases clipped from V and 2 bases from J, the junction kept 9 bases outside the gene matches. The CDR3 covers 16 residues. CDR1 is DFQATT and CDR2 is SNEGSKA in the germline V gene (reference sequence). The CDR3 sequence: CSARARNRGTGNTIYF. CDR3 nucleotide sequence: TGCAGTGCTAGGGCCAGGAACAGGGGGACTGGAAACACCATATATTTT.

Ten or more counts support this clonotype. The V gene is TRBV20-1, the J gene TRBJ1-4; 7 nucleotides align to TRBD1. V lost 3 bases to trimming and J lost 8 bases; unmatched junction nucleotides: 18. Germline V gives CDR1 DFQATT, CDR2 SNEGSKA (reference sequence). The CDR3 consists of 17 residues. The CDR3 sequence is CSASPGTVKPLLEKLFF. CDR3 in DNA: TGCAGTGCTAGTCCCGGGACAGTTAAGCCCCTTTTGGAAAAACTGTTTTTT.

This clonotype was counted a few times. The DNA of the CDR3 is TGTGCCAGCAGGAGGGCGGAATCCCCCACAGATACGCAGTATTTT. Its protein is CASRRAESPTDTQYF. This chain uses TRBV25-1 with TRBJ2-3, with D perhaps TRBD2 (5 bases). This CDR3 has 15 amino acids. Deletions cut 6 bases from V and 2 bases from J, with 15 bases between. CDR1 and CDR2 from the germline V gene are MGHDK and SYGVNS.

The chain is built from TRBV12-3 or TRBV12-4 and TRBJ2-1; D is possibly TRBD1 or TRBD2 (6 bases each). This CDR3 comprises 16 residues. The ends were cut back, 8 bases at V and 7 bases at J, with 24 bases in the middle. The CDR3 nucleotides read TGTGCCAGCGGGGGGCTTACTAGTTCTTTAAGTAATGAGCAGTTCTTC. Protein sequence: CASGGLTSSLSNEQFF.

Many counts were recorded for this clonotype. The rearrangement uses TRBV5-5 and TRBJ2-7; perhaps D is TRBD1 or TRBD2 (5 bases each). The ends were cut back, 0 bases at V and 1 base at J, with 8 bases in the middle. The CDR3 has 14 residues. Germline lookup yields CDR1 SGHKS and CDR2 YYEKEE (reference sequence). CDR3: CASSLEWGSYEQYV. In DNA form, the CDR3 reads TGTGCCAGCAGCTTGGAGTGGGGGTCCTACGAGCAGTACGTC.

The chain couples TRBV2 to TRBJ2-7; D remains unclear. V was trimmed by 6 bases and J by 6 bases, leaving 15 bases between them. The CDR3 loop spans 13 amino acids. CDR1 and CDR2 (germline): SNHLY, FYNNEI. The CDR3 DNA is TGTGCCAGCAGCGCTGCGGAGACCGGCGAGCAGTACTTC. This translates into CASSAAETGEQYF.

V gene TRBV6-1 combines with J gene TRBJ2-7; TRBD1 is a possible D gene (5 bases). V lost 1 base and J lost 4, with 11 bases in between. Germline CDR1 reads MNHNS; CDR2 reads SASEGT. The CDR3 consists of 14 residues. CDR3 protein: CASSEVQGVYEQYF. CDR3 DNA: TGTGCCAGCAGTGAAGTGCAAGGGGTGTACGAGCAGTACTTC.

This clonotype was seen many times. The CDR3 is CASSPDPSAKNIQYF. CDR3 nucleotides: TGTGCCAGCAGCCCTGACCCCTCAGCCAAAAACATTCAGTACTTC. The chain employs TRBV6-2 or TRBV6-3 and TRBJ2-4; D uncertain. V lost 6 bases to trimming and J lost 0 bases, with 12 bases between them. The CDR3 length is 15 residues. Germline V gene sequence: CDR1 MNHEY, CDR2 SVGEGT.

V usage is TRBV9 and J usage is TRBJ2-3; D is uncertain. CDR1 and CDR2 from the germline V gene are SGDLS and YYNGEE. The V end lost 2 bases, the J end lost 3 bases, and 10 bases lay between the germline ends. The length of the CDR3 is 14 residues. As DNA, the CDR3 is TGTGCCAGCAGCGTGCGACCTCCTACAGATACGCAGTATTTT. As protein: CASSVRPPTDTQYF.

The chain joins TRBV7-8 to TRBJ1-6; perhaps TRBD1 as D (6 bases). V was shortened by 11 bases and J by 10 bases, with 18 bases between the two germline ends. The CDR3 loop spans 13 amino acids. CDR1 and CDR2 from the germline V gene are SGHVS and FQNEAQ. CDR3 nucleotides: TGTGCCGGGGGGCGGAGTGAAGGGTCACCCCTCCACTTT. Residues: CAGGRSEGSPLHF.

V usage is TRBV20-1 and J usage is TRBJ1-3, with D perhaps TRBD1 (5 bases). This CDR3 is 18 amino acids long. V was clipped by 3 bases and J by 2 bases, with 23 bases between them. Germline CDR1 reads DFQATT; CDR2 reads SNEGSKA (reference sequence). CDR3 sequence reads: CSARDPSGGGQAGNTIYF. CDR3 nucleotide sequence: TGCAGTGCTAGGGATCCGTCGGGGGGAGGGCAGGCTGGAAACACCATATATTTT.

This clonotype was observed many times. V usage is TRBV7-9 and J usage is TRBJ2-5, with a weak D call TRBD1 (6 bases). The CDR3 is 11 amino acids. Trimming stripped 5 bases from V and 5 bases from J, with 6 bases between. From germline, CDR1 is SEHNR and CDR2 FQNEAQ (reference sequence). The CDR3 protein is CASSQGETQYF. The CDR3 DNA reads TGTGCCAGCAGCCAGGGGGAGACCCAGTACTTC.

The rearrangement links TRBV7-2 to TRBJ1-5, with D perhaps matching TRBD1 (5 bases). From germline, CDR1 is SGHTA and CDR2 FQGNSA. Deletions cut 5 bases from V and 4 bases from J, with 15 bases between. The CDR3 spans 15 residues. CDR3 in amino acids: CASSLSGTGNQPQHF. The CDR3 bases are TGTGCCAGCAGCCTGTCCGGGACGGGGAATCAGCCCCAGCATTTT. Filled out from reference TRBV7-2 and TRBJ1-5, the complete variable domain reads GAGVSQSPSNKVTEKGKDVELRCDPISGHTALYWYRQSLGQGLEFLIYFQGNSAPDKSGLPSDRFSAERTGGSVSTLTIQRTQQEDSAVYLCASSLSGTGNQPQHFGDGTRLSIL.

The chain joins TRBV6-2 or TRBV6-3 to TRBJ2-3; D is unclear. The V gene's germline CDR1 is MNHEY and CDR2 SVGEGT. The V and J ends lost 5 bases and 2 bases respectively, with 14 bases between them. This CDR3 region has 15 residues. The CDR3 sequence: CASSQLSTLTDTQYF. In DNA, the CDR3 is TGTGCCAGCAGTCAACTCTCTACCCTCACAGATACGCAGTATTTT.